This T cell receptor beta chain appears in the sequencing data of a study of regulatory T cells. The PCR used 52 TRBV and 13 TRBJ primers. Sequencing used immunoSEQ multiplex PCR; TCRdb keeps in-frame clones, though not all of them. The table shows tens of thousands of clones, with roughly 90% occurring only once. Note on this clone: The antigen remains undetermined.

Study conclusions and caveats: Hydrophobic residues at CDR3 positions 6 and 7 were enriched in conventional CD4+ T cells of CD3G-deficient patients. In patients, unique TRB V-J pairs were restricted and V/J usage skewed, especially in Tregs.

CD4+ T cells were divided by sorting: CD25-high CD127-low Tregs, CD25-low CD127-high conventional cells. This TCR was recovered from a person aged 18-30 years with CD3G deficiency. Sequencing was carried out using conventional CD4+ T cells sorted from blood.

Written as DNA, the CDR3 is TGTGCCAGCAGTTACAGGGGAGCGACCCAGTACTTC. Amino acids: CASSYRGATQYF. The chain has TRBV28 and TRBJ2-5; 7 bases align to TRBD1. Germline values: CDR1 MDHEN, CDR2 SYDVKM. The CDR3 consists of 12 residues. V was pared by 4 bases and J by 7 bases, with 3 bases of the junction left unmatched.